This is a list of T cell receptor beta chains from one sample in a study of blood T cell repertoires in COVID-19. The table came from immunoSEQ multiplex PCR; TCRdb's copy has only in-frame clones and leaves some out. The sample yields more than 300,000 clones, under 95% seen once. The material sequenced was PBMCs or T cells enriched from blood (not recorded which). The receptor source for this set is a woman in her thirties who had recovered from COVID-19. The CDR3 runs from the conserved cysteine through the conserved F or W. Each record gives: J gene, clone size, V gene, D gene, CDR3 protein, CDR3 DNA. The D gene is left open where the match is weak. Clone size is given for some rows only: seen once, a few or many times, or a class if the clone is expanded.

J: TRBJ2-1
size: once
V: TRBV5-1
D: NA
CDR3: CASSLRSRGEQFF
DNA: TGCGCCAGCAGCCTTCGCAGCCGGGGTGAGCAGTTCTTC

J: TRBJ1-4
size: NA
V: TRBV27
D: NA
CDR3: CASSPTEGSPGKLFF
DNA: TGTGCCAGCAGTCCCACGGAGGGCTCTCCCGGAAAACTGTTTTTT

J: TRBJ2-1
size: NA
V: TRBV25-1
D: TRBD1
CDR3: CASSELGDRERQFF
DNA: TGTGCCAGCAGTGAACTTGGGGACAGGGAGCGGCAGTTCTTC

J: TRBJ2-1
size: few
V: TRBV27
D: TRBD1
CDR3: CASSELTTGGEQFF
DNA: TGTGCCAGCAGTGAACTAACCACAGGGGGTGAGCAGTTCTTC

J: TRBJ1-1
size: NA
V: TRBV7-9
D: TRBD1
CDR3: CASSSQGGDTEAFF
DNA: TGTGCCAGCAGCTCACAGGGGGGGGACACTGAAGCTTTCTTT

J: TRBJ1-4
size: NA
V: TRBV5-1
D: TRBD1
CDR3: CASSNPGTGDEKLFF
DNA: TGCGCCAGCAGCAATCCCGGGACAGGGGATGAAAAACTGTTTTTT

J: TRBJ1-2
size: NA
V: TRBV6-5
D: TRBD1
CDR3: CASSYSGQFPNYGYTF
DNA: TGTGCCAGCAGTTACTCGGGACAGTTTCCAAACTATGGCTACACCTTC

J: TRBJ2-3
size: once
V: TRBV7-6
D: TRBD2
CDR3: CASSLTTSGVADTQYF
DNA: TGTGCCAGCAGCTTAACGACTAGCGGGGTGGCAGATACGCAGTATTTT

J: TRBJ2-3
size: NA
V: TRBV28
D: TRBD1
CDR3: CASSPLGTGPPDTQYF
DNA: TGTGCCAGCAGTCCCCTCGGGACAGGGCCCCCAGATACGCAGTATTTT

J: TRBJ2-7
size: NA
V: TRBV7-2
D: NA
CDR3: CASSLAAASGREQYF
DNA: TGTGCCAGCAGCTTAGCGGCGGCCAGCGGTCGGGAGCAGTACTTC

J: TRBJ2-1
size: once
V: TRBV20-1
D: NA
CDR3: CSAETGLGQFF
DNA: TGCAGTGCTGAAACTGGACTTGGGCAGTTCTTC

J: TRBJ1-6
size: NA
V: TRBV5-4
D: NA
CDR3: CASSPDSSYNSPLHF
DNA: TGTGCCAGCAGCCCCGACAGCTCCTATAATTCACCCCTCCACTTT

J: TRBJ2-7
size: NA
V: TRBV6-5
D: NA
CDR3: CASSYGRVHSYEQYF
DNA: TGTGCCAGCAGTTATGGGCGGGTTCATTCCTACGAGCAGTACTTC

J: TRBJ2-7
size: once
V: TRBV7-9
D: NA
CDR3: CASSLVTGKKSYEQYF
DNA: TGTGCCAGCAGCTTAGTTACAGGGAAGAAGAGCTACGAGCAGTACTTC

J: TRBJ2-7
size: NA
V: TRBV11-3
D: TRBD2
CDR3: CASQPPWLAGGPSENYEQYF
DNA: TGTGCCAGCCAACCCCCTTGGCTAGCGGGAGGGCCTTCTGAAAACTACGAGCAGTACTTC

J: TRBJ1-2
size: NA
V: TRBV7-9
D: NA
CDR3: CASSLSDSGFRGYTF
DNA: TGTGCCAGCAGCTTATCCGATTCAGGTTTCCGGGGCTACACCTTC

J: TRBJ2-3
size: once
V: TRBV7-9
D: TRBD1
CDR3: CASSSPPGTGSTDTQYF
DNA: TGTGCCAGCAGCTCACCCCCCGGGACAGGGTCTACAGATACGCAGTATTTT

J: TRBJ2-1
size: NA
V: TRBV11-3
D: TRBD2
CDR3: CASSLDVTSGTGTNEQFF
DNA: TGTGCCAGCAGCTTAGATGTAACTAGCGGGACCGGAACCAATGAGCAGTTCTTC

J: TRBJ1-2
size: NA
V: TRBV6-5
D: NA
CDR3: CASSYGARYGYTF
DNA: TGTGCCAGCAGTTACGGGGCCCGCTATGGCTACACCTTC

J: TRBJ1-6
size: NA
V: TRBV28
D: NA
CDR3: CASSAGGRNSPLHF
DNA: TGTGCCAGCAGTGCGGGGGGCCGGAATTCACCCCTCCACTTT

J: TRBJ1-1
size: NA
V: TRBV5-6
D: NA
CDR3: CASSSARWRLNTEAFF
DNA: TGTGCCAGCAGCTCCGCCCGGTGGCGGCTGAACACTGAAGCTTTCTTT

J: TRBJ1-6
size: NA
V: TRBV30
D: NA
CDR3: CAGTGQLNSPLHF
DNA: TGTGCCGGGACGGGACAACTTAATTCACCCCTCCACTTT

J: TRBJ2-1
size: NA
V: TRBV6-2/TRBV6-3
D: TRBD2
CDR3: CASSLSPWRGAYNEQFF
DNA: TGTGCCAGCAGCCTATCTCCCTGGCGGGGGGCCTACAATGAGCAGTTCTTC

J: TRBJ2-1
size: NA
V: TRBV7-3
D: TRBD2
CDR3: CASSLSGGAKGEQFF
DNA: TGTGCCAGCAGCTTAAGCGGGGGGGCCAAGGGTGAGCAGTTCTTC

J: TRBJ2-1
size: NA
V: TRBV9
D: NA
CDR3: CASSVGAGLDEQFF
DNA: TGTGCCAGCAGCGTAGGCGCGGGACTCGATGAGCAGTTCTTC

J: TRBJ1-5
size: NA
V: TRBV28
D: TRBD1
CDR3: CASSSRDRGREDQPQHF
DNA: TGTGCCAGCAGTTCCCGGGACAGGGGGCGAGAAGATCAGCCCCAGCATTTT

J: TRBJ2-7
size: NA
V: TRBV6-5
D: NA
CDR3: CASSFGSLYEQYF
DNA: TGTGCCAGCAGTTTTGGGAGTCTCTACGAGCAGTACTTC

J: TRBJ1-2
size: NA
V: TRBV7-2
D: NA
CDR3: CASSLIGGANVRYTF
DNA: TGTGCCAGCAGCCTAATTGGCGGCGCGAATGTCCGCTACACCTTC

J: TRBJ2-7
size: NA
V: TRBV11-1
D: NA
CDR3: CASSLGGSGGLEQYF
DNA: TGTGCCAGCAGCTTAGGTGGGTCCGGGGGGCTCGAGCAGTACTTC

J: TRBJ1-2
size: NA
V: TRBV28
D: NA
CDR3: CASSPTTSPGYTF
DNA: TGTGCCAGCAGCCCTACCACCTCCCCTGGCTACACCTTC

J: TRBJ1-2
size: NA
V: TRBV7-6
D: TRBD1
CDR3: CASGSGGGGGYGYTF
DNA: TGTGCCAGCGGTTCAGGGGGCGGTGGTGGCTATGGCTACACCTTC

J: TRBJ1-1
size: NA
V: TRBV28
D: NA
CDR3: CASSGGHLSGTEAFF
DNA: TGTGCCAGCAGTGGGGGACACCTAAGTGGAACTGAAGCTTTCTTT